This entry lists 19 T cell receptor beta chains sequenced from one sample in a study of vaccination effects on CD4 cells after COVID-19. Culture proceeded for approximately 10 days, and CD4+ T cells were then isolated. Only in-frame clones appear in the TCRdb table, and some are missing; sequencing was by immunoSEQ multiplex PCR. The sample yields tens of thousands of clones, 60% to 80% seen once. What these receptors recognize is not known. The material sequenced was CD4+ T cells from PBMCs cultured without peptide, taken before COVID-19 vaccination. The receptors stem from a human donor who received a COVID-19 vaccine.

The chain employs TRBV5-1 and TRBJ2-3; 9 nucleotides agree with TRBD1. This CDR3 has 16 amino acids. The J segment lost 3 bases and the V segment lost 2 bases, leaving 7 bases of the junction unmatched. CDR1 SGHRS and CDR2 YFSETQ come from the germline V gene. CDR3 region: CASSLGTGLRTDTQYF. CDR3 coding DNA: TGCGCCAGCAGCTTAGGGACAGGGTTGAGGACAGATACGCAGTATTTT.

The rearrangement links TRBV27 to TRBJ1-5, with 7 bases identical to TRBD1. The CDR3 length is 13 residues. Losses at the gene ends were 2 bases for V and 7 bases for J; bases not matched to a gene: 2. Germline CDR1 MNHEY, CDR2 SMNVEV (reference sequence). The CDR3 coding sequence is TGTGCCAGCAGTTTAACAGGGGTGCAGCCCCAGCATTTT. This encodes CASSLTGVQPQHF.

The rearrangement links TRBV4-1 to TRBJ1-5; the D is unclear. This CDR3 spans 16 amino acids. Germline V gene sequence: CDR1 MGHRA, CDR2 YSYEKL. V was shortened by 3 bases and J by 1 base, with 13 bases between the two germline ends. CDR3 amino acids: CASSQSVARSNQPQHF. In DNA form, the CDR3 reads TGCGCCAGCAGCCAGTCCGTTGCGCGGAGCAATCAGCCCCAGCATTTT.

This clone turned up a few times. J is TRBJ1-1 and V is TRBV5-4, with D maybe TRBD1 (5 bases). CDR1 SGHNT and CDR2 YYREEE come from the germline V gene (reference sequence). This CDR3 spans 14 amino acids. V lost 0 bases and J 4 bases, leaving 10 bases between the germline ends. CDR3 in amino acids: CASSLVSGGTEAFF. As DNA, the CDR3 is TGTGCCAGCAGCTTGGTTTCGGGGGGCACTGAAGCTTTCTTT.

This rearrangement joins TRBV9 to TRBJ1-1, with a tentative D call TRBD1 (6 bases). Trimming left V 0 bases short and J 6 bases short, with 9 bases between. The CDR3 covers 13 residues. Germline CDR1 reads SGDLS; CDR2 reads YYNGEE. CDR3 amino acids: CASSVVEGAEAFF. CDR3 nucleotides: TGTGCCAGCAGCGTAGTAGAGGGGGCTGAAGCTTTCTTT.

The chain has TRBV5-1 and TRBJ2-5; D perhaps matches TRBD1 (5 bases). The CDR3 runs 14 residues. V lost 0 bases and J lost 4, with 10 bases in between. Germline V gene sequence: CDR1 SGHRS, CDR2 YFSETQ. The CDR3 loop reads CASSLGARGETQYF. In DNA form, the CDR3 reads TGCGCCAGCAGCTTGGGGGCAAGGGGAGAGACCCAGTACTTC.

J is TRBJ1-1 and V is TRBV18; no definite D call. Germline CDR1 and CDR2: KGHSH and LQKENI. This CDR3 is built from 13 residues. V was clipped by 2 bases and J by 5 bases, with 9 bases between them. For the CDR3, the DNA is TGTGCCAGCTCACCAGTTACGGTAACTGAAGCTTTCTTT. Translating it yields CASSPVTVTEAFF.

The genes are TRBV3-1 (or the pseudogene TRBV3-2) and TRBJ1-2; no firm D call. The germline V gene has CDR1 LGHDT and CDR2 YNNKEL (reference sequence). CDR3 size: 14 residues. V lost 1 base to trimming and J lost 3 bases, with 9 bases between them. For the CDR3, the DNA is TGTGCCAGCAGCCAAGTGGACGGAGACTATGGCTACACCTTC. It yields the protein CASSQVDGDYGYTF.

The V and J genes are TRBV15 and TRBJ2-7, with D unresolved. CDR1 is LNHNV and CDR2 is YYDKDF in the germline V gene (reference sequence). Trimming pared 0 bases from V and 2 bases from J, leaving 5 bases between. This CDR3 comprises 13 residues. The CDR3 DNA follows: TGTGCCACCAGCAGAGATCCGACCTACGAGCAGTACGTC. Translation: CATSRDPTYEQYV.

A note on this clone: This specimen includes other DNA sequences encoding the same CDR3. This sequence joins TRBV19 and TRBJ2-5; TRBD1 aligns across 7 bases. The CDR3 sequence is 13 residues long. Germline lookup yields CDR1 LNHDA and CDR2 SQIVND (reference sequence). The V and J ends lost 9 bases and 2 bases, in that order; junction bases with no gene match: 6. The CDR3 coding sequence is TGTGCCAGCTCTCGGACAGGACAAGAGACCCAGTACTTC. As protein: CASSRTGQETQYF. The whole variable domain, filled in from reference TRBV19 and TRBJ2-5, reads DGGITQSPKYLFRKEGQNVTLSCEQNLNHDAMYWYRQDPGQGLRLIYYSQIVNDFQKGDIAEGYSVSREKKESFPLTVTSAQKNPTAFYLCASSRTGQETQYFGPGTRLLVL.

The chain carries TRBV6-5 and TRBJ1-1; no definite D call. This CDR3 spans 14 amino acids. V dropped 5 bases and J dropped 4 bases, with 14 bases sitting between them. Germline lookup yields CDR1 MNHEY and CDR2 SVGAGI. The chain's CDR3 is CASSNTARGTEAFF. CDR3 in DNA: TGTGCCAGCAGTAACACGGCCCGGGGCACTGAAGCTTTCTTT.

This clone was counted between two and nine times. The chain links TRBV5-4 to TRBJ1-6, with D possibly matching TRBD1 (6 bases). CDR3 size: 13 residues. V lost 3 bases and J lost 10, with 11 bases in between. Germline values: CDR1 SGHNT, CDR2 YYREEE (reference sequence). CDR3 region: CASSSDSGSPLHF. The CDR3 DNA is TGTGCCAGCAGCTCGGACAGTGGCTCACCCCTCCACTTT.

This clone was seen a handful of times. The chain uses TRBV6-2 or TRBV6-3 and TRBJ2-1; the match to TRBD1 covers 7 bases. With 2 bases clipped from V and 1 base from J, the junction kept 5 bases outside the gene matches. Germline CDR1 MNHEY, CDR2 SVGEGT. The CDR3 covers 16 residues. Here the CDR3 reads CASSYRTGPSYNEQFF. The DNA for the CDR3 is TGTGCCAGCAGTTACCGGACAGGACCGTCCTACAATGAGCAGTTCTTC.

This chain links TRBV5-6 with TRBJ2-1, with 11 positions matching TRBD1. The CDR3 covers 15 residues. V shed 4 bases, J shed 8 bases, and the junction held 8 bases outside the gene matches. Germline values: CDR1 SGHDT, CDR2 YYEEEE. CDR3 sequence: CASSLGQGASYEQFF. As DNA, the CDR3 is TGTGCCAGCAGCCTTGGACAGGGGGCCTCTTATGAGCAGTTCTTC.

This rearrangement joins TRBV5-5 to TRBJ1-4; D possibly corresponds to TRBD1 (6 bases). CDR1 SGHKS and CDR2 YYEKEE come from the germline V gene (reference sequence). V lost 0 bases and J 13 bases, leaving 13 bases between the germline ends. The CDR3 totals 13 residues. CDR3 sequence (DNA): TGTGCCAGCAGCTTGGATCAGGGGCCATCACTGTTTTTT. Protein: CASSLDQGPSLFF.

This clone has only one observation. The chain links TRBV29-1 to TRBJ2-3; 7 nucleotides line up with TRBD1. CDR3 size: 14 residues. With V trimmed by 5 bases and J by 3 bases, 8 bases remained unmatched. Germline CDR1 and CDR2: SQVTM and ANQGSEA. The CDR3 bases are TGCAGCGTTCTAACCGGGACAGTAACAGATACGCAGTATTTT. It codes for CSVLTGTVTDTQYF.

The CDR3 protein is CASSPPLLAGDTGELFF. The CDR3 DNA sequence: TGTGCCAGTAGTCCTCCCCTACTAGCGGGGGACACCGGGGAGCTGTTTTTT. The V call is TRBV19, the J call TRBJ2-2; 11 nucleotides match TRBD2. The germline gives CDR1 LNHDA, CDR2 SQIVND (reference sequence). The length of the CDR3 is 17 residues. Unmatched junction bases numbered 8, after V lost 5 bases and J lost 3 bases.

This rearrangement joins TRBV5-1 to TRBJ2-5; maybe TRBD1 (6 bases). The V end was cut by 2 bases, the J end by 2 bases, with 13 bases between. This CDR3 spans 15 amino acids. Germline V gene sequence: CDR1 SGHRS, CDR2 YFSETQ. CDR3 in DNA: TGCGCCAGCAGCTTACAGGGAGATCAACAAGAGACCCAGTACTTC. Translated: CASSLQGDQQETQYF.

The chain joins TRBV18 to TRBJ2-5, with TRBD2 matching 7 bases. CDR1 KGHSH and CDR2 LQKENI come from the germline V gene. CDR3 size: 14 residues. Losses at the gene ends were 0 bases for V and 5 bases for J; bases not matched to a gene: 3. CDR3 loop: CASSPPGGLETQYF. Written as DNA, the CDR3 is TGTGCCAGCTCACCACCCGGGGGGTTGGAGACCCAGTACTTC.